Listed below are T cell receptor beta chains from one sample, sequenced in a study of shared clonotypes between healthy human individuals. Method: immunoSEQ multiplex PCR; TCRdb's copy keeps in-frame clones and lacks some. The sample has more than 1.2 million clones, around 98.5% seen once. Sequenced sample: naive CD4+ T cells sorted from blood. Every receptor here comes from a young man in good health. The CDR3 runs from the conserved cysteine through the conserved F or W. The order of the fields is D gene, V gene, J gene, clone size, CDR3 protein, CDR3 DNA. D genes are given only for firm matches. Some rows mark clone size as missing; the rest say once, few, many or name a class of expanded clone.

D gene: TRBD1
V gene: TRBV18
J gene: TRBJ1-5
clone size: .
CDR3 protein: CASSGTGNQPQHF
CDR3 DNA: TGTGCCAGCTCAGGGACAGGGAATCAGCCCCAGCATTTT

D gene: .
V gene: TRBV4-3
J gene: TRBJ2-5
clone size: .
CDR3 protein: CASSRRQGRETQYF
CDR3 DNA: TGCGCCAGCAGCCGCCGGCAGGGCAGGGAGACCCAGTACTTC

D gene: TRBD2
V gene: TRBV19
J gene: TRBJ2-2
clone size: .
CDR3 protein: CASSMGLVGGELFF
CDR3 DNA: TGTGCCAGTAGTATGGGACTAGTCGGCGGGGAGCTGTTTTTT

D gene: .
V gene: TRBV7-9
J gene: TRBJ1-4
clone size: .
CDR3 protein: CASRSIAAWEKLFF
CDR3 DNA: TGTGCCAGCAGAAGTATAGCGGCATGGGAAAAACTGTTTTTT

D gene: TRBD2
V gene: TRBV27
J gene: TRBJ2-1
clone size: .
CDR3 protein: CASSLLAGGPYEQFF
CDR3 DNA: TGTGCCAGCAGTTTACTAGCGGGAGGGCCCTATGAGCAGTTCTTC

D gene: .
V gene: TRBV7-7
J gene: TRBJ2-1
clone size: once
CDR3 protein: CASSLESGSEQFF
CDR3 DNA: TGTGCTAGCAGCTTAGAGTCCGGGAGTGAGCAGTTCTTC

D gene: .
V gene: TRBV20-1
J gene: TRBJ2-5
clone size: .
CDR3 protein: CSASLGETQYF
CDR3 DNA: TGCAGTGCTTCCTTGGGAGAGACCCAGTACTTC

D gene: .
V gene: TRBV9
J gene: TRBJ2-2
clone size: .
CDR3 protein: CASSVTSGTGELFF
CDR3 DNA: TGTGCCAGCAGCGTAACCAGCGGGACCGGGGAGCTGTTTTTT

D gene: TRBD2
V gene: TRBV7-2
J gene: TRBJ2-1
clone size: .
CDR3 protein: CASSLALAGAYNEQFF
CDR3 DNA: TGTGCCAGCAGCTTAGCTCTAGCGGGAGCCTACAATGAGCAGTTCTTC

D gene: .
V gene: TRBV5-6
J gene: TRBJ2-5
clone size: .
CDR3 protein: CASSLGAGWGQETQYF
CDR3 DNA: TGTGCCAGCAGCTTGGGAGCAGGGTGGGGTCAAGAGACCCAGTACTTC

D gene: .
V gene: TRBV5-8
J gene: TRBJ1-5
clone size: .
CDR3 protein: CASSLRGTGGNQPQHF
CDR3 DNA: TGTGCCAGCAGCTTACGTGGGACGGGGGGCAATCAGCCCCAGCATTTT

D gene: .
V gene: TRBV5-1
J gene: TRBJ2-2
clone size: .
CDR3 protein: CASRRDTNTGELFF
CDR3 DNA: TGCGCCAGCAGACGGGACACCAACACCGGGGAGCTGTTTTTT

D gene: TRBD2
V gene: TRBV5-4
J gene: TRBJ2-1
clone size: .
CDR3 protein: CASSSLAGAYNEQFF
CDR3 DNA: TGTGCCAGCAGCTCACTAGCGGGGGCATACAATGAGCAGTTCTTC

D gene: .
V gene: TRBV7-9
J gene: TRBJ2-7
clone size: .
CDR3 protein: CASSLRQGRDEQYF
CDR3 DNA: TGTGCCAGCAGCTTAAGGCAGGGCCGAGACGAGCAGTACTTC

D gene: .
V gene: TRBV14
J gene: TRBJ2-1
clone size: .
CDR3 protein: CASSWRSGLYNEQFF
CDR3 DNA: TGTGCCAGCAGCTGGCGGTCGGGCCTGTACAATGAGCAGTTCTTC

D gene: TRBD2
V gene: TRBV7-3
J gene: TRBJ2-7
clone size: .
CDR3 protein: CASSFGLAEHYEQYF
CDR3 DNA: TGTGCCAGCAGCTTTGGACTAGCGGAACACTACGAGCAGTACTTC

D gene: TRBD1
V gene: TRBV12-5
J gene: TRBJ1-4
clone size: .
CDR3 protein: CASGLDRGATNEKLFF
CDR3 DNA: TGTGCTAGTGGTTTAGACAGGGGCGCAACTAATGAAAAACTGTTTTTT

D gene: .
V gene: TRBV7-9
J gene: TRBJ1-1
clone size: .
CDR3 protein: CASSLDYRGPQAFF
CDR3 DNA: TGTGCCAGCAGCTTAGACTACCGGGGGCCCCAAGCTTTCTTT

D gene: .
V gene: TRBV28
J gene: TRBJ1-2
clone size: .
CDR3 protein: CASSSPSNYGYTF
CDR3 DNA: TGTGCCAGCAGTTCCCCCTCGAACTATGGCTACACCTTC

D gene: .
V gene: TRBV11-2
J gene: TRBJ2-3
clone size: .
CDR3 protein: CASSLTQWGALGDTQYF
CDR3 DNA: TGTGCCAGCAGCCTCACACAGTGGGGGGCTTTGGGAGATACGCAGTATTTT

D gene: .
V gene: TRBV19
J gene: TRBJ2-7
clone size: .
CDR3 protein: CASSTPGLQPYEQYF
CDR3 DNA: TGTGCCAGTAGCACCCCGGGACTCCAGCCTTACGAGCAGTACTTC

D gene: .
V gene: TRBV13
J gene: TRBJ1-1
clone size: .
CDR3 protein: CASSSPGPGAFF
CDR3 DNA: TGTGCCAGCAGCTCACCGGGACCCGGGGCTTTCTTT

D gene: TRBD1
V gene: TRBV5-5
J gene: TRBJ2-1
clone size: .
CDR3 protein: CASSFRTGGVQYYNEQFF
CDR3 DNA: TGTGCCAGCAGCTTTCGGACAGGGGGCGTCCAATACTACAATGAGCAGTTCTTC

D gene: .
V gene: TRBV6-5
J gene: TRBJ2-2
clone size: .
CDR3 protein: CASSFLSGTGELFF
CDR3 DNA: TGTGCCAGCAGTTTCCTCTCGGGGACCGGGGAGCTGTTTTTT

D gene: .
V gene: TRBV7-2
J gene: TRBJ1-2
clone size: .
CDR3 protein: CASSQTGLVYGYTF
CDR3 DNA: TGTGCCAGCAGCCAGACAGGCTTGGTCTATGGCTACACCTTC

D gene: TRBD1
V gene: TRBV19
J gene: TRBJ1-1
clone size: .
CDR3 protein: CASSIGSGTGDTEAFF
CDR3 DNA: TGTGCCAGTAGTATAGGGTCCGGGACAGGGGACACTGAAGCTTTCTTT

D gene: TRBD2
V gene: TRBV5-1
J gene: TRBJ2-7
clone size: .
CDR3 protein: CASSFSGRAYEQYF
CDR3 DNA: TGCGCCAGCAGCTTTAGCGGGAGGGCTTACGAGCAGTACTTC

D gene: .
V gene: TRBV5-1
J gene: TRBJ1-5
clone size: .
CDR3 protein: CASSLSGNSNQPQHF
CDR3 DNA: TGCGCCAGCAGCTTAAGTGGGAATAGCAATCAGCCCCAGCATTTT

D gene: TRBD1
V gene: TRBV9
J gene: TRBJ2-1
clone size: .
CDR3 protein: CASSPGDREVNEQFF
CDR3 DNA: TGTGCCAGCAGCCCCGGGGACAGGGAGGTAAATGAGCAGTTCTTC

D gene: TRBD1
V gene: TRBV14
J gene: TRBJ2-1
clone size: .
CDR3 protein: CASSQRQGRDEQFF
CDR3 DNA: TGTGCCAGCAGCCAGAGACAGGGTCGGGATGAGCAGTTCTTC

D gene: TRBD2
V gene: TRBV28
J gene: TRBJ2-7
clone size: once
CDR3 protein: CASSLASGSEYEQYF
CDR3 DNA: TGTGCCAGCAGTTTAGCTAGCGGGAGTGAGTACGAGCAGTACTTC

D gene: TRBD1
V gene: TRBV5-1
J gene: TRBJ1-1
clone size: .
CDR3 protein: CASSKGTGGVTEAFF
CDR3 DNA: TGCGCCAGCAGCAAAGGGACAGGCGGGGTCACTGAAGCTTTCTTT

D gene: TRBD1
V gene: TRBV29-1
J gene: TRBJ1-2
clone size: .
CDR3 protein: CSVEFRDRGHSYTF
CDR3 DNA: TGCAGCGTTGAATTCCGGGACAGGGGCCATAGCTACACCTTC

D gene: .
V gene: TRBV19
J gene: TRBJ2-2
clone size: .
CDR3 protein: CASSPFGGPGELFF
CDR3 DNA: TGTGCCAGTAGCCCTTTTGGGGGGCCCGGGGAGCTGTTTTTT

D gene: TRBD2
V gene: TRBV9
J gene: TRBJ2-3
clone size: .
CDR3 protein: CASSLRGLAATDTQYF
CDR3 DNA: TGTGCCAGCAGCCTCCGTGGACTAGCGGCAACAGATACGCAGTATTTT

D gene: .
V gene: TRBV11-3
J gene: TRBJ2-7
clone size: .
CDR3 protein: CASLPTDEQYF
CDR3 DNA: TGTGCCAGCCTCCCCACCGACGAGCAGTACTTC